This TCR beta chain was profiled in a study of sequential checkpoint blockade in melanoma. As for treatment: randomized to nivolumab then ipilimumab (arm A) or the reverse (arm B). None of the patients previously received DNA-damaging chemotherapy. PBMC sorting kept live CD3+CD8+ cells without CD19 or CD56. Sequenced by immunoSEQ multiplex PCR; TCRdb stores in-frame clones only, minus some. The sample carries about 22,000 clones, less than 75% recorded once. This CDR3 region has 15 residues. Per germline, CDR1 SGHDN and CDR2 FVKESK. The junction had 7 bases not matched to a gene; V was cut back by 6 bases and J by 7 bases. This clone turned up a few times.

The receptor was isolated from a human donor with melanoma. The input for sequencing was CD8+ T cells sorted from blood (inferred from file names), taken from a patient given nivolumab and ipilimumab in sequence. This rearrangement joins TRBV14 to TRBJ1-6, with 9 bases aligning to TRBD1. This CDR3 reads CASSPPTGGNSPLHF. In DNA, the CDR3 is TGTGCCAGCAGTCCGCCGACAGGGGGGAATTCACCCCTCCACTTT.